Shown below are 24 T cell receptor beta chains from a single sample sequenced in a study of radiation and T cells in renal cell carcinoma. Profiled with immunoSEQ multiplex PCR; TCRdb holds only in-frame clones, not every one. This sample has approximately 49,000 clones, with less than 85% found just once. Time point given: blood 2 weeks post-SBRT. The treatment denotes: 15 Gy SBRT to primary tumor, nephrectomy 4 weeks later. This sample comprised blood, obtained from a patient whose treatment included radiotherapy and nephrectomy. The receptor source for this set is an older woman with renal cell carcinoma.

The chain couples TRBV2 to TRBJ1-5; D is unclear. The V gene lost 10 bases and the J gene lost 3 bases, with 10 bases spanning the gap. The CDR3 has 12 amino acids. Germline V gene sequence: CDR1 SNHLY, CDR2 FYNNEI. As DNA, the CDR3 is TGTGCCACCTCGGCCTACAATCAGCCCCAGCATTTT. This translates into CATSAYNQPQHF.

The chain combines TRBV5-6 with TRBJ1-2; D gene ambiguous. The CDR3 contains 12 residues. The germline CDR1 and CDR2 sequences are SGHDT and YYEEEE. Trimming left V 4 bases short and J 6 bases short, with 10 bases between. CDR3: CASSKPPNGYTF. The CDR3 coding sequence is TGTGCCAGCAGCAAACCACCTAATGGCTACACCTTC.

The rearrangement links TRBV10-3 to TRBJ2-2; no firm D call. V was pared by 10 bases and J by 0 bases, with 15 bases between. CDR1 ENHRY and CDR2 SYGVKD come from the germline V gene. The CDR3 sequence is 15 residues long. CDR3 protein: CATTLQGTNTGELFF. CDR3 coding DNA: TGTGCCACCACACTTCAAGGGACGAACACCGGGGAGCTGTTTTTT.

The chain has TRBV19 and TRBJ2-5, with TRBD2 matching over 9 bases. Germline CDR1 reads LNHDA; CDR2 reads SQIVND (reference sequence). The CDR3 is made up of 16 amino acids. The junction had 11 bases not matched to a gene; V was cut back by 3 bases and J by 6 bases. The CDR3 is CASSIPSAGGPQTQYF. CDR3 in DNA: TGTGCCAGTAGTATCCCCAGCGCGGGAGGGCCGCAGACCCAGTACTTC.

This clone was observed a few times. The V call is TRBV19, the J call TRBJ1-6, with 9 bases lining up with TRBD1. Trimming at V came to 3 bases and at J to 8 bases, leaving 5 bases not matched to a gene. Germline CDR1 reads LNHDA; CDR2 reads SQIVND (reference sequence). CDR3 size: 15 residues. The CDR3 bases are TGTGCCAGTAGTATGGACAGGGGTTCGGATTCACCCCTCCACTTT. Amino acids: CASSMDRGSDSPLHF.

The V and J genes are TRBV5-1 and TRBJ2-1, with a possible D match to TRBD2 (6 bases). CDR3 length: 16 residues. Trimming removed 0 bases at V and 0 bases at J, with 10 bases between. CDR1 is SGHRS and CDR2 is YFSETQ in the germline V gene. For the CDR3, the DNA is TGCGCCAGCAGCTTGGGTGGCGGGGTCTCCTACAATGAGCAGTTCTTC. Amino acids: CASSLGGGVSYNEQFF.

The chain combines TRBV6-1 with TRBJ1-3; unclear D gene. Trimming removed 7 bases from V and 2 bases from J, with 6 bases in between. The CDR3 is 12 amino acids. Looked up from germline, CDR1 is MNHNS and CDR2 is SASEGT. This CDR3 reads CASNQAGNTIYF. CDR3 in DNA: TGTGCCAGCAATCAAGCTGGAAACACCATATATTTT.

The chain is built from TRBV6-4 and TRBJ1-6; D is perhaps TRBD1 (5 bases). In germline, CDR1 is MRHNA, CDR2 SNTAGT. Between the trimmed V and J ends, which lost 0 bases and 6 bases, there was a span of 9 bases. The CDR3 has 15 residues. For the CDR3, the DNA is TGTGCCAGCAGTGACTCCTTTGGGGGTAATTCACCCCTCCACTTT. It encodes CASSDSFGGNSPLHF.

V usage is TRBV15 and J usage is TRBJ2-2; D perhaps matches TRBD1 (5 bases). This CDR3 spans 14 amino acids. V shed 1 base and J shed 6 bases, with 9 bases lying between them. Germline V gives CDR1 LNHNV, CDR2 YYDKDF (reference sequence). CDR3 loop: CATSRARGPGELFF. CDR3 coding DNA: TGTGCCACCAGCAGAGCTAGGGGTCCCGGGGAGCTGTTTTTT. Full variable domain (missing parts from reference TRBV15 and TRBJ2-2): DAMVIQNPRYQVTQFGKPVTLSCSQTLNHNVMYWYQQKSSQAPKLLFHYYDKDFNNEADTPDNFQSRRPNTSFCFLDIRSPGLGDTAMYLCATSRARGPGELFFGEGSRLTVL.

This chain joins TRBV6-1 and TRBJ1-2; D uncertain. Trimming removed 9 bases from V and 2 bases from J, with 13 bases in between. CDR3 length: 13 amino acids. Germline loops: CDR1 MNHNS, CDR2 SASEGT. The CDR3 region is CASWTDANYGYTF. The CDR3 DNA is TGTGCCAGTTGGACTGACGCGAACTATGGCTACACCTTC.

The chain couples TRBV4-2 to TRBJ2-5, with 9 positions matching TRBD1. V shed 4 bases and J 7 bases; nucleotides not matched to a gene: 10. Per germline, CDR1 LGHNA and CDR2 YNFKEQ. CDR3 length: 15 amino acids. The CDR3 spells CASSRTSDRGVTQYF. In DNA, the CDR3 is TGTGCCAGCAGCCGAACATCGGACAGGGGTGTGACCCAGTACTTC.

The CDR3 DNA reads as TGTGCCAGTAGTATAAAGGCAGGAGGACCACGCACAGATACGCAGTATTTT. As protein: CASSIKAGGPRTDTQYF. The rearrangement uses TRBV19 and TRBJ2-3; D perhaps matches TRBD2 (5 bases). The germline CDR1 and CDR2 sequences are LNHDA and SQIVND (reference sequence). Trimming removed 2 bases from V and 1 base from J, with 16 bases in between. This CDR3 has 17 residues.

The count of this clone is one. The rearrangement joins TRBV5-5 to TRBJ1-6; tentatively, D is TRBD1 (5 bases). Germline assignment: CDR1 SGHKS and CDR2 YYEKEE (reference sequence). Trimming took 0 bases from V and 7 from J, leaving 14 bases between them. This CDR3 has 16 residues. The CDR3 DNA sequence: TGTGCCAGCAGCTTGGACCCAGGGAGTGCAAATTCACCCCTCCACTTT. Translated, it gives CASSLDPGSANSPLHF. Filled out from reference TRBV5-5 and TRBJ1-6, the complete variable domain reads DAGVTQSPTHLIKTRGQQVTLRCSPISGHKSVSWYQQVLGQGPQFIFQYYEKEERGRGNFPDRFSARQFPNYSSELNVNALLLGDSALYLCASSLDPGSANSPLHFGNGTRLTVT.

V and J are TRBV7-3 and TRBJ1-2, with TRBD1 matching 8 bases. The germline CDR1 and CDR2 sequences are SGHTA and FQGTGA. This CDR3 has 14 amino acids. V shed 2 bases, J shed 8 bases, and the junction held 7 bases outside the gene matches. The CDR3 sequence: CASSLEDRVGGYTF. Written as DNA, the CDR3 is TGTGCCAGCAGCTTAGAGGACAGGGTGGGAGGCTACACCTTC.

This chain uses TRBV6-1 with TRBJ1-4, with 7 bases lining up with TRBD1. With V trimmed by 3 bases and J by 7 bases, 8 bases remained unmatched. Germline lookup yields CDR1 MNHNS and CDR2 SASEGT. This CDR3 has 15 amino acids. The CDR3, as DNA: TGTGCCAGCAGTGAGATACAGGGGATCGGTGAAAAACTGTTTTTT. Residues: CASSEIQGIGEKLFF.

V and J are TRBV9 and TRBJ2-3; 8 bases map to TRBD2. This CDR3 comprises 17 residues. The V and J ends lost 2 bases and 4 bases, in that order; junction bases with no gene match: 12. CDR1 SGDLS and CDR2 YYNGEE come from the germline V gene. This CDR3 reads CASSVGAGGLRADTQYF. The CDR3 DNA sequence: TGTGCCAGCAGCGTCGGCGCGGGAGGTCTTAGGGCAGATACGCAGTATTTT. Supplemented by reference TRBV9 and TRBJ2-3, the full variable domain reads DSGVTQTPKHLITATGQRVTLRCSPRSGDLSVYWYQQSLDQGLQFLIQYYNGEERAKGNILERFSAQQFPDLHSELNLSSLELGDSALYFCASSVGAGGLRADTQYFGPGTRLTVL.

The V and J genes are TRBV9 and TRBJ1-2; D ambiguous. The V end lost 5 bases, the J end lost 10 bases, and 18 bases lay between the germline ends. Germline values: CDR1 SGDLS, CDR2 YYNGEE. The CDR3 consists of 13 residues. CDR3 bases: TGTGCCAGCAGAGGAACTGGACGGGATTACTACACCTTC. Its protein is CASRGTGRDYYTF.

This clone was seen a handful of times. The chain combines TRBV9 with TRBJ1-1, with D possibly matching TRBD1 (5 bases). Trimming stripped 0 bases from V and 3 bases from J, with 15 bases between. Germline CDR1 is SGDLS and CDR2 is YYNGEE. This CDR3 has 16 residues. The chain's CDR3 is CASSVVLPRGDTEAFF. The CDR3 nucleotides read TGTGCCAGCAGCGTAGTCCTCCCCCGGGGGGACACTGAAGCTTTCTTT.

The chain carries TRBV2 and TRBJ1-4; D is unresolved. The V end was cut by 0 bases, the J end by 8 bases, with 13 bases between. CDR1 and CDR2 (germline): SNHLY, FYNNEI. This CDR3 contains 15 residues. The CDR3: CASSEAPGLPEKLFF. The CDR3 DNA reads TGTGCCAGCAGTGAAGCGCCCGGACTACCCGAAAAACTGTTTTTT.

This chain links TRBV9 with TRBJ2-3; D perhaps matches TRBD2 (6 bases). Looked up from germline, CDR1 is SGDLS and CDR2 is YYNGEE. Trimming stripped 3 bases from V and 0 bases from J, with 11 bases between. This CDR3 has 15 amino acids. CDR3 residues: CASSDTGTSTDTQYF. The CDR3 DNA sequence: TGTGCCAGCAGCGACACCGGGACTAGCACAGATACGCAGTATTTT.

CDR3 sequence: CASSIRAGGPYEQYF. The CDR3 nucleotides read TGTGCCAGTAGTATTAGGGCAGGGGGGCCCTACGAGCAGTACTTC. The rearrangement joins TRBV19 to TRBJ2-7, with D possibly matching TRBD1 (7 bases). Between the trimmed V and J ends, which lost 3 bases and 2 bases, there was a span of 14 bases. The CDR3 covers 15 residues. Germline lookup yields CDR1 LNHDA and CDR2 SQIVND (reference sequence).

The genes are TRBV27 and TRBJ2-7; D may match TRBD1 or TRBD2 (5 bases each). The V and J ends lost 10 bases and 4 bases respectively, with 17 bases between them. The CDR3 has 13 residues. In germline, CDR1 is MNHEY, CDR2 SMNVEV (reference sequence). CDR3 sequence: CATGKGSGYEQYF. The CDR3 DNA reads TGTGCCACAGGCAAGGGGAGTGGGTACGAGCAGTACTTC.

The V and J genes are TRBV7-8 and TRBJ2-7; D gene unclear. Germline CDR1 is SGHVS and CDR2 is FQNEAQ. With 1 base removed from V and 0 bases from J, the gap between germline ends came to 10 bases. The CDR3 covers 15 residues. In DNA form, the CDR3 reads TGTGCCAGCAGCTTAGGAGGTGGTCTCTCCTACGAGCAGTACTTC. The encoded protein is CASSLGGGLSYEQYF. The full variable domain, its missing parts supplied by reference TRBV7-8 and TRBJ2-7, is GAGVSQSPRYKVAKRGQDVALRCDPISGHVSLFWYQQALGQGPEFLTYFQNEAQLDKSGLPSDRFFAERPEGSVSTLKIQRTQQEDSAVYLCASSLGGGLSYEQYFGPGTRLTVT.

This chain connects TRBV11-2 to TRBJ1-4, with a possible D match to TRBD1 (6 bases). There are 15 residues in the CDR3. Germline values: CDR1 SGHAT, CDR2 FQNNGV. The V end was cut by 5 bases, the J end by 4 bases, with 14 bases between. The CDR3: CASSIAGANNEKLFF. The CDR3 DNA reads TGTGCCAGCAGCATCGCAGGGGCCAATAATGAAAAACTGTTTTTT.